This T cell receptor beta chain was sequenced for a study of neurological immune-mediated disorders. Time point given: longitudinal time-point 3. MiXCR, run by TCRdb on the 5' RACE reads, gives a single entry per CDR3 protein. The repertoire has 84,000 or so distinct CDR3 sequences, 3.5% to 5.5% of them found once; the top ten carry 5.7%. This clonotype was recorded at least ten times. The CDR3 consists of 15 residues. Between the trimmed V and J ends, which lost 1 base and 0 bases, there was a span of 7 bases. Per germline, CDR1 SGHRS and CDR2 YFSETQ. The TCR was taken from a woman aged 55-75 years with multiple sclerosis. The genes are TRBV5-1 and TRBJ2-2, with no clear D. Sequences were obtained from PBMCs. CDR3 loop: CASSLPTANTGELFF. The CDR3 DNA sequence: TGCGCCAGCAGCTTGCCTACCGCGAACACCGGGGAGCTGTTTTTT.